This TCR beta chain was profiled in a study of control samples from healthy donors and cancer patients. Sequencing was performed with immunoSEQ multiplex PCR; in TCRdb, only in-frame clones are kept and a portion is missing. The sample includes over 15,000 clones, 70% to 90% of them seen just once. Trimming cost V 5 bases and J 1 base, with 18 bases left between them. CDR3 length equals 15 residues. Germline loops: CDR1 SQVTM, CDR2 ANQGSEA. The TCR originated in a man aged 55 to 70 with head and neck cancer. The genes are TRBV29-1 and TRBJ2-7; D is undetermined. Specimen: PBMCs. As DNA, the CDR3 is TGCAGCGTTTCCGCAGAAAATCGCGGTTCCTACGAGCAGTACTTC. This gives the protein CSVSAENRGSYEQYF.